Below are 29 T cell receptor beta chains sequenced from a single sample in a study of blood T cell repertoires in COVID-19. TCRdb's copy holds only in-frame clones and misses some; the assay was immunoSEQ multiplex PCR. Of roughly 300,000 clones in the sample, around 87% were seen once. The sample consisted of peripheral blood. The receptor set was obtained from a woman between 50 and 59 years old who had recovered from COVID-19.

The V and J genes are TRBV3-1 (or the pseudogene TRBV3-2) and TRBJ1-2; 9 bases fit TRBD1. Trimming took 1 base from V and 6 from J; bases not matched to a gene: 6. CDR3 size: 15 residues. In germline, CDR1 is LGHDT, CDR2 YNNKEL (reference sequence). CDR3: CASSQGDRVSHGYTF. The CDR3, as DNA: TGTGCCAGCAGCCAAGGGGACAGGGTGTCACATGGCTACACCTTC.

The chain recombines TRBV3-1 (or the pseudogene TRBV3-2) with TRBJ2-5, with D perhaps matching TRBD2 (5 bases). Germline CDR1 reads LGHDT; CDR2 reads YNNKEL (reference sequence). The CDR3 has 15 amino acids. Trimming left V 5 bases short and J 0 bases short, with 13 bases between. DNA for the CDR3: TGTGCCAGCAGCGCTCGGGGTGCGAACCAAGAGACCCAGTACTTC. This translates into CASSARGANQETQYF.

The rearrangement links TRBV7-4 to TRBJ1-2; no firm D call. The V gene's germline CDR1 is SGHVT and CDR2 SQSDAQ. V gave up 5 bases and J gave up 0 bases, with 10 bases separating them. This CDR3 is built from 14 residues. CDR3 nucleotide sequence: TGTGCCAGCAGCGGAGGCAGGACTAACTATGGCTACACCTTC. Its translation: CASSGGRTNYGYTF.

The V and J genes are TRBV7-2 and TRBJ2-7; 7 bases line up with TRBD1. The V gene's germline CDR1 is SGHTA and CDR2 FQGNSA. CDR3 size: 13 residues. V lost 7 bases to trimming and J lost 5 bases; unmatched junction nucleotides: 8. CDR3 region: CASTRTGVNEQYF. The CDR3 DNA sequence: TGTGCCAGCACCCGCACAGGGGTTAACGAGCAGTACTTC. Looking up the rest from reference TRBV7-2 and TRBJ2-7 gives the full variable domain: GAGVSQSPSNKVTEKGKDVELRCDPISGHTALYWYRQSLGQGLEFLIYFQGNSAPDKSGLPSDRFSAERTGGSVSTLTIQRTQQEDSAVYLCASTRTGVNEQYFGPGTRLTVT.

Only one count was recorded for this clone. The rearrangement joins TRBV7-8 to TRBJ2-7, with TRBD2 identical over 7 bases. There are 17 residues in the CDR3. With 4 bases clipped from V and 7 bases from J, the junction kept 19 bases outside the gene matches. Germline CDR1 and CDR2: SGHVS and FQNEAQ. This CDR3 is CASSWGGRRRRSEEQYF. CDR3 nucleotides: TGTGCCAGCAGCTGGGGGGGTAGGCGCAGACGCTCTGAAGAGCAGTACTTC.

The rearrangement uses TRBV28 and TRBJ2-7; the match to TRBD1 covers 7 bases. The length of the CDR3 is 15 residues. Looked up from germline, CDR1 is MDHEN and CDR2 is SYDVKM. Losses at the gene ends were 6 bases for V and 3 bases for J; bases not matched to a gene: 11. The CDR3 DNA reads TGTGCCAGCAGACCGCTAGGGGGCAATAGCTACGAGCAGTACTTC. It codes for CASRPLGGNSYEQYF.

The chain is built from TRBV19 and TRBJ1-1; D is undetermined. V dropped 6 bases and J dropped 1 base, with 12 bases sitting between them. This CDR3 comprises 14 residues. CDR1 and CDR2 from the germline V gene are LNHDA and SQIVND (reference sequence). CDR3 bases: TGTGCCAGTAGAAACGGGGTCACGAACACTGAAGCTTTCTTT. It yields the protein CASRNGVTNTEAFF.

The chain carries TRBV5-1 and TRBJ1-1, with 8 bases matching TRBD1. Per germline, CDR1 SGHRS and CDR2 YFSETQ. V was pared by 0 bases and J by 1 base, with 8 bases of the junction left unmatched. This CDR3 contains 17 residues. As DNA, the CDR3 is TGCGCCAGCAGCTTGGACCCACAGGGGGTAGGGAACACTGAAGCTTTCTTT. Translated: CASSLDPQGVGNTEAFF. The variable domain in full, completed from reference TRBV5-1 and TRBJ1-1, reads KAGVTQTPRYLIKTRGQQVTLSCSPISGHRSVSWYQQTPGQGLQFLFEYFSETQRNKGNFPGRFSGRQFSNSRSEMNVSTLELGDSALYLCASSLDPQGVGNTEAFFGQGTRLTVV.

This chain joins TRBV10-2 and TRBJ1-6; possible D gene TRBD1, 5 bases. The germline V gene has CDR1 WSHSY and CDR2 SAAADI. Trimming shortened V by 3 bases and J by 7 bases, and 13 bases separated the two germline ends. This CDR3 is 15 amino acids long. The CDR3 nucleotides are TGCGCCAGCAGTGACTTTACTGGGGGGAATTCACCCCTCCACTTT. It yields the protein CASSDFTGGNSPLHF.

This chain connects TRBV18 to TRBJ2-1, with TRBD1 as a possible D gene (5 bases). V was pared by 2 bases and J by 5 bases, with 10 bases between. The germline V gene encodes CDR1 KGHSH and CDR2 LQKENI. There are 14 residues in the CDR3. CDR3 region: CASSPEDKNNEQFF. CDR3 DNA sequence: TGTGCCAGCTCACCAGAGGACAAAAACAATGAGCAGTTCTTC.

This clone occurred a few times. This CDR3 is CASSPHATNEKLFF. The CDR3, as DNA: TGTGCCAGCAGCCCACACGCAACTAATGAAAAACTGTTTTTT. The rearrangement joins TRBV7-9 to TRBJ1-4; D unresolved. The germline gives CDR1 SEHNR, CDR2 FQNEAQ (reference sequence). The CDR3 loop spans 14 amino acids. The V and J ends lost 5 bases and 0 bases respectively, with 7 bases between them.

The rearrangement links TRBV4-3 to TRBJ2-7; perhaps TRBD1 as D (7 bases). This CDR3 has 14 amino acids. Looked up from germline, CDR1 is LGHNA and CDR2 is YSLEER. Trimming stripped 0 bases from V and 5 bases from J, with 11 bases between. CDR3 DNA: TGCGCCAGCAGCCAAGAGACAGGGAGGAACGAGCAGTACTTC. Its translation is CASSQETGRNEQYF.

This rearrangement joins TRBV23-1 to TRBJ1-1, with D perhaps TRBD1 (5 bases). TRBV23-1 has ORF status, its function being uncertain. The CDR3 extends over 14 amino acids. The V end lost 4 bases, the J end lost 4 bases, and 13 bases lay between the germline ends. For the CDR3, the DNA is TGCGCCAGCAGTCGCCCGGACACGACCACTGAAGCTTTCTTT. Translation gives CASSRPDTTTEAFF.

The chain carries TRBV10-3 and TRBJ2-7; TRBD2 matches 7 bases. V lost 8 bases and J lost 7; bases outside the gene matches: 5. CDR3 length equals 11 residues. Germline-derived CDR1 and CDR2 are ENHRY and SYGVKD. CDR3 residues: CAILRGGEQYF. Here the CDR3 DNA reads TGTGCCATCCTGAGGGGAGGGGAGCAGTACTTC.

The J gene is TRBJ2-1, the V gene TRBV9; 8 nucleotides match TRBD2. This CDR3 region has 15 residues. Unmatched junction bases numbered 8, after V lost 6 bases and J lost 3 bases. Germline V gene data show CDR1 as SGDLS and CDR2 as YYNGEE. CDR3 in DNA: TGTGCCAGCACCCCAAGCGGGAGTTACTACAATGAGCAGTTCTTC. Translating it yields CASTPSGSYYNEQFF. Filled out from reference TRBV9 and TRBJ2-1, the complete variable domain reads DSGVTQTPKHLITATGQRVTLRCSPRSGDLSVYWYQQSLDQGLQFLIQYYNGEERAKGNILERFSAQQFPDLHSELNLSSLELGDSALYFCASTPSGSYYNEQFFGPGTRLTVL.

This chain uses TRBV4-3 with TRBJ2-1; TRBD2 matches 8 bases. J was trimmed by 2 bases and V by 0 bases; bases with no gene match: 12. Germline loops: CDR1 LGHNA, CDR2 YSLEER. The CDR3 extends over 19 amino acids. CDR3 nucleotide sequence: TGCGCCAGCAGCCAAGATTTTGCGGGGGGCACACCCCCCTACAATGAGCAGTTCTTC. Translated, it gives CASSQDFAGGTPPYNEQFF.

The CDR3 bases are TGTGCCAGCAGTCCCGGGACTAGCGGGGGGGCCAGGGAGACCCAGTACTTC. Residues: CASSPGTSGGARETQYF. The V call is TRBV6-2 or TRBV6-3, the J call TRBJ2-5, with 16 bases fitting TRBD2. Losses at the gene ends were 5 bases for V and 5 bases for J; bases not matched to a gene: 8. This CDR3 is built from 17 residues. Germline CDR1 reads MNHEY; CDR2 reads SVGEGT.

V usage is TRBV28 and J usage is TRBJ2-7; 10 bases align to TRBD1. V gave up 1 base and J gave up 4 bases; unmatched junction bases: 7. CDR3 size: 16 residues. CDR1 is MDHEN and CDR2 is SYDVKM in the germline V gene. This CDR3 reads CASSLSPRDRGYEQYF. The CDR3 DNA sequence: TGTGCCAGCAGTTTATCCCCGCGGGACAGGGGTTACGAGCAGTACTTC.

This clone was picked up a small number of times. The sample contains more than one DNA sequence encoding this CDR3. The chain is built from TRBV19 and TRBJ1-1; D may be TRBD1 (5 bases). There are 13 residues in the CDR3. V lost 6 bases and J 0 bases, leaving 8 bases between the germline ends. Germline V gene data show CDR1 as LNHDA and CDR2 as SQIVND (reference sequence). The CDR3 here is CASSQTVNTEAFF. In DNA form, the CDR3 reads TGTGCCAGTAGCCAGACAGTGAACACTGAAGCTTTCTTT. Based on the CDR3 plus reference TRBV19 and TRBJ1-1, the full variable domain is DGGITQSPKYLFRKEGQNVTLSCEQNLNHDAMYWYRQDPGQGLRLIYYSQIVNDFQKGDIAEGYSVSREKKESFPLTVTSAQKNPTAFYLCASSQTVNTEAFFGQGTRLTVV.

The J gene is TRBJ2-5, the V gene TRBV7-2; D is possibly TRBD2 (5 bases). Deletions cut 0 bases from V and 2 bases from J, with 13 bases between. The CDR3 covers 16 residues. CDR1 is SGHTA, CDR2 FQGNSA, per germline. The CDR3 nucleotides are TGTGCCAGCAGCTTAGCCTCCTCCCCGGGGCAAGAGACCCAGTACTTC. This codes for CASSLASSPGQETQYF.

The chain has TRBV2 and TRBJ1-2; 9 bases map to TRBD1. The length of the CDR3 is 15 residues. Trimming removed 6 bases from V and 6 bases from J; junction bases left unmatched: 11. CDR1 is SNHLY, CDR2 FYNNEI, per germline. The DNA for the CDR3 is TGTGCCAGCAGACCGTACAGGGGGCGCAACGATGGCTACACCTTC. It translates to CASRPYRGRNDGYTF.

The chain links TRBV5-6 to TRBJ2-7; a weak D match, TRBD2 (6 bases). The V gene lost 3 bases and the J gene lost 3 bases, with 16 bases spanning the gap. The CDR3 extends over 15 amino acids. Germline-derived CDR1 and CDR2 are SGHDT and YYEEEE. In DNA, the CDR3 is TGTGCCAGCAGCTACTCCCCGGGACTTATCTACGAGCAGTACTTC. Translating it yields CASSYSPGLIYEQYF.

The chain recombines TRBV21-1 with TRBJ1-3; the table's D call TRBD1 went unverified against the DNA. TRBV21-1 is designated a pseudogene. The CDR3 is made up of 17 amino acids. CDR3 amino acids: CASSKIHRARSGNTIYF. CDR3 nucleotide sequence: TGTGCCAGCAGCAAGATTCACAGGGCGCGATCTGGAAACACCATATATTTT.

The V call is TRBV7-2, the J call TRBJ1-3, with D possibly being TRBD1 (5 bases). The ends were cut back, 1 base at V and 4 bases at J, with 14 bases in the middle. The CDR3 loop spans 16 amino acids. In germline, CDR1 is SGHTA, CDR2 FQGNSA. The CDR3 nucleotides are TGTGCCAGCAGCTTAGTGGGGGGGTCGTGGGGAAACACCATATATTTT. Protein product: CASSLVGGSWGNTIYF.

The CDR3 DNA reads as TGCAGCGTTGATTCGGAGGGGTTCGAGGGTACGCAGTATTTT. Its translation: CSVDSEGFEGTQYF. The V gene is TRBV29-1, the J gene TRBJ2-3; possible D gene TRBD2, 6 bases. Trimming cost V 3 bases and J 8 bases, with 18 bases left between them. The germline V gene encodes CDR1 SQVTM and CDR2 ANQGSEA. This CDR3 is 14 amino acids long.

The V gene is TRBV23-1, the J gene TRBJ2-3; 8 positions agree with TRBD2. TRBV23-1 is labeled an ORF, and its function is uncertain. J lost 4 bases, V lost 3 bases, and 9 bases had no gene match. The CDR3 consists of 16 residues. The CDR3 DNA reads as TGCGCCAGCAGTCAGGTCTACGCGGGAGGCCCAGATACGCAGTATTTT. Translating it yields CASSQVYAGGPDTQYF.

The V call is TRBV3-1 (or the pseudogene TRBV3-2), the J call TRBJ2-7; tentative D call: TRBD1 (6 bases). V shed 2 bases and J shed 2 bases, with 19 bases lying between them. The length of the CDR3 is 17 residues. Germline V gene sequence: CDR1 LGHDT, CDR2 YNNKEL (reference sequence). The CDR3 loop reads CASSQCLTDSPAYEQYF. Here the CDR3 DNA reads TGTGCCAGCAGCCAATGCCTAACGGACAGTCCGGCCTACGAGCAGTACTTC.

J is TRBJ2-5 and V is TRBV9; possible D gene TRBD2, 5 bases. V lost 3 bases to trimming and J lost 0 bases, with 12 bases between them. The CDR3 extends over 15 amino acids. The germline CDR1 and CDR2 sequences are SGDLS and YYNGEE. The CDR3 reads CASSALALHQETQYF. As DNA, the CDR3 is TGTGCCAGCAGCGCTTTAGCGCTCCACCAAGAGACCCAGTACTTC.

J is TRBJ2-7 and V is TRBV20-1; D possibly corresponds to TRBD1 (6 bases). CDR3 size: 13 residues. V was cut by 3 bases and J by 2 bases, with 11 bases left in between. Germline V gives CDR1 DFQATT, CDR2 SNEGSKA (reference sequence). CDR3 bases: TGCAGTGCTAGTAGGACAGCAGCCTACGAGCAGTACTTC. This sequence encodes CSASRTAAYEQYF.